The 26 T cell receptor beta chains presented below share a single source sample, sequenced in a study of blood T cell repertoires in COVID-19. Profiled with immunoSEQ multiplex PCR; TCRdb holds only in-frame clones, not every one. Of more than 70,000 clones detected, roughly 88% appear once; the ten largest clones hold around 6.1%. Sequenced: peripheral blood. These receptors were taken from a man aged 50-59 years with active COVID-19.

The CDR3 reads CAISEKLVYEQYF. CDR3 bases: TGTGCCATCAGTGAGAAACTAGTCTACGAGCAGTACTTC. The chain combines TRBV10-3 with TRBJ2-7; D is possibly TRBD2 (5 bases). Germline CDR1 and CDR2: ENHRY and SYGVKD. The CDR3 contains 13 residues. Trimming removed 2 bases from V and 3 bases from J, with 8 bases in between.

CDR3 in DNA: TGTGCCAGCAGCGGACAGGGTCGGGAGACCCAGTACTTC. This translates into CASSGQGRETQYF. The V call is TRBV6-5, the J call TRBJ2-5, with 8 bases matching TRBD1. The germline V gene has CDR1 MNHEY and CDR2 SVGAGI. The V and J ends lost 6 bases and 5 bases, in that order; junction bases with no gene match: 5. The CDR3 runs 13 residues.

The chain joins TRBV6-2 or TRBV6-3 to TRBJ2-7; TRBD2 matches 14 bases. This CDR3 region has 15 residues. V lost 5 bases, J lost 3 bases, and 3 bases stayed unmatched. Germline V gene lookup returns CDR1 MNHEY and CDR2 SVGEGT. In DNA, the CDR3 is TGTGCCAGCAGTACCGGGACTAGCGGGAGCTACGAGCAGTACTTC. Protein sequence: CASSTGTSGSYEQYF.

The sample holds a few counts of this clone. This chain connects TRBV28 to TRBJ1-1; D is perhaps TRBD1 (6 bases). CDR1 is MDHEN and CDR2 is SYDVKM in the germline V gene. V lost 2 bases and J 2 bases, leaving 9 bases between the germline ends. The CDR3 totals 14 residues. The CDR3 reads CASSLKQGNTEAFF. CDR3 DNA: TGTGCCAGCAGTTTAAAACAGGGCAACACTGAAGCTTTCTTT.

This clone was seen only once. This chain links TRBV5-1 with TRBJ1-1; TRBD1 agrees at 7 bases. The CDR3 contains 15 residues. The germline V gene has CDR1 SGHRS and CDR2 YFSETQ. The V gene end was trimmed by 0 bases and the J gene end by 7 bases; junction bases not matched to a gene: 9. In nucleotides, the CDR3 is TGCGCCAGCAGCTTGGGGGAACAGGGGCAACGTGAAGCTTTCTTT. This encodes CASSLGEQGQREAFF.

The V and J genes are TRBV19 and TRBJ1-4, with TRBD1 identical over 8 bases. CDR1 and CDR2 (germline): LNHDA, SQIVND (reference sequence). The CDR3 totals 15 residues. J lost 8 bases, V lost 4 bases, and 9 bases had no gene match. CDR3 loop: CASSTRDRLDEKLFF. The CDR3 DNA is TGTGCCAGTAGTACACGGGACAGGCTTGACGAAAAACTGTTTTTT.

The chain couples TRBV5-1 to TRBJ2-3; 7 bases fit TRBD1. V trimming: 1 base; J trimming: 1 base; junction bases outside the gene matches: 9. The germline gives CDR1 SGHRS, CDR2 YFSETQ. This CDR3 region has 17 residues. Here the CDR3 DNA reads TGCGCCAGCAGCTTGTGGGGTGGAGGACAGGGCACAGATACGCAGTATTTT. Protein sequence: CASSLWGGGQGTDTQYF.

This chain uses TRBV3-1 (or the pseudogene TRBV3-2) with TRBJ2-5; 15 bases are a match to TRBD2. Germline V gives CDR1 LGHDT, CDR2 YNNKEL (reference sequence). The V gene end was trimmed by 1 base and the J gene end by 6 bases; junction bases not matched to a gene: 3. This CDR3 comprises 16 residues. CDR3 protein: CASSQGTSGGAKTQYF. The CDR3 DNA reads TGTGCCAGCAGCCAAGGGACTAGCGGGGGGGCAAAGACCCAGTACTTC.

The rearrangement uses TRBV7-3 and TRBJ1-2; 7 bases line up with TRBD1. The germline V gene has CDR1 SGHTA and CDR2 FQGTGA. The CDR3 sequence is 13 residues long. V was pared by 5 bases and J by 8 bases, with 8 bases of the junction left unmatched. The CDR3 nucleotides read TGTGCCAGCAGCCTGAGGCAGGGGGAAGGCTACACCTTC. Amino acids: CASSLRQGEGYTF.

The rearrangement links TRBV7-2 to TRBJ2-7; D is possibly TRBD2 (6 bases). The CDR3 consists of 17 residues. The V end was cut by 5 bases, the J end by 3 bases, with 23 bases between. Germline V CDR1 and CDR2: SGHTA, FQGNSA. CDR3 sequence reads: CASSPNRRVSTFYEQYF. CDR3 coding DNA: TGTGCCAGCAGCCCGAACAGGAGGGTGAGCACTTTCTACGAGCAGTACTTC.

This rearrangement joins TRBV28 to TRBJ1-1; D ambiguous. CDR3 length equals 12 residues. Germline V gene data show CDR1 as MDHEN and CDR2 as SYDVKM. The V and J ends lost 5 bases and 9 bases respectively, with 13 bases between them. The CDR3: CASSLASKQAFF. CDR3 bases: TGTGCCAGCAGTCTGGCATCAAAACAAGCTTTCTTT.

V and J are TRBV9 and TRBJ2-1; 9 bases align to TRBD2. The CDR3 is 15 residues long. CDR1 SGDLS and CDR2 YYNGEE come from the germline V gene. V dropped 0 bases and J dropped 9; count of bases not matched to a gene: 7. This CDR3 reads CASSVVGGGRGEQFF. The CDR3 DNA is TGTGCCAGCAGCGTAGTCGGGGGCGGGAGGGGTGAGCAGTTCTTC. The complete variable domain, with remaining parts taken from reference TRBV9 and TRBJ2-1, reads DSGVTQTPKHLITATGQRVTLRCSPRSGDLSVYWYQQSLDQGLQFLIQYYNGEERAKGNILERFSAQQFPDLHSELNLSSLELGDSALYFCASSVVGGGRGEQFFGPGTRLTVL.

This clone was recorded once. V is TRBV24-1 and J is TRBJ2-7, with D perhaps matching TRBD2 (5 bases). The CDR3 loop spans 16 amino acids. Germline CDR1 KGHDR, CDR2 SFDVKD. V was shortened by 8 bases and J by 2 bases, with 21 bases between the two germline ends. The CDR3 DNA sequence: TGTGCCACCACCAACCCCGGACGGGAAGAAACCTACGAGCAGTACTTC. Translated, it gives CATTNPGREETYEQYF.

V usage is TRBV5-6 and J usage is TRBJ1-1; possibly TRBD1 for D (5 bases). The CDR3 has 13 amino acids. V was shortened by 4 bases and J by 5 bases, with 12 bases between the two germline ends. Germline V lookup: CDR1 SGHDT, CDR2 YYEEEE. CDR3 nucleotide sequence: TGTGCCAGCAGCCGGCAGGGTTTTACTGAAGCTTTCTTT. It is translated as CASSRQGFTEAFF. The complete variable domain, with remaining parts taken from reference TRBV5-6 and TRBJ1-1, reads DAGVTQSPTHLIKTRGQQVTLRCSPKSGHDTVSWYQQALGQGPQFIFQYYEEEERQRGNFPDRFSGHQFPNYSSELNVNALLLGDSALYLCASSRQGFTEAFFGQGTRLTVV.

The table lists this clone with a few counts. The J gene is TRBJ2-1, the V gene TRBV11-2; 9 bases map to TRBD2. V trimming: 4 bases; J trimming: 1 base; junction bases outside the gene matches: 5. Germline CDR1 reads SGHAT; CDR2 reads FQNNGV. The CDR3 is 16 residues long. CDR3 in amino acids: CASSYRSGGSYNEQFF. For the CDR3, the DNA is TGTGCCAGCAGCTACCGTAGCGGGGGTTCCTACAATGAGCAGTTCTTC.

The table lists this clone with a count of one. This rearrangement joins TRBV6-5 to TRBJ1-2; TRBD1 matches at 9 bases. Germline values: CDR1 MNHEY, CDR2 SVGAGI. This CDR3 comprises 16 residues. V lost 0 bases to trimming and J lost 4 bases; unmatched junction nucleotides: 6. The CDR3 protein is CASSYSGTGPFYGYTF. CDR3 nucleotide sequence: TGTGCCAGCAGTTACTCCGGGACAGGGCCCTTCTATGGCTACACCTTC.

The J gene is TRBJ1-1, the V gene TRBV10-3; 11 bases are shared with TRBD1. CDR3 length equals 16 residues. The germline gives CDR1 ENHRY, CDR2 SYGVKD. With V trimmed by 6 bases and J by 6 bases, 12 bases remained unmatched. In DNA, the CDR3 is TGTGCCATCAGCCGAAGTTCCCCGGGACAGGGGGCTGAAGCTTTCTTT. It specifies CAISRSSPGQGAEAFF.

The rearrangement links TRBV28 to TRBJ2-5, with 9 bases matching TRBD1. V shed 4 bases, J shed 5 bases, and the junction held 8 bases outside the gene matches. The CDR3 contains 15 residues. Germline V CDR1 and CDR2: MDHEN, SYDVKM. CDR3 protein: CASSSSGTGKETQYF. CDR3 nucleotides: TGTGCCAGCAGTTCCTCCGGGACAGGGAAGGAGACCCAGTACTTC.

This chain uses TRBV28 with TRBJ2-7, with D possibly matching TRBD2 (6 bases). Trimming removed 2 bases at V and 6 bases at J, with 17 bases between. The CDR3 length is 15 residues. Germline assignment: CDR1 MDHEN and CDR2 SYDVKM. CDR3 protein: CASSLQKSAGFEQYF. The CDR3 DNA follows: TGTGCCAGCAGTTTACAAAAGTCCGCGGGGTTCGAGCAGTACTTC.

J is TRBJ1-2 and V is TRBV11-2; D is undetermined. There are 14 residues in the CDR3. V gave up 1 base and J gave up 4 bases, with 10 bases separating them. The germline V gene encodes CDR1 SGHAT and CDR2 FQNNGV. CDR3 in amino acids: CASSLVGGIYGYTF. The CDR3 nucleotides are TGTGCCAGCAGCTTAGTAGGAGGAATCTATGGCTACACCTTC.

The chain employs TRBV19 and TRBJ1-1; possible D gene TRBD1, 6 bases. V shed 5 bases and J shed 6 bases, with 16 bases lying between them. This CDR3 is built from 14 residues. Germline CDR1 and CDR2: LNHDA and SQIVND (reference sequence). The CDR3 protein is CASSGRGGPPEAFF. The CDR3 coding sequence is TGTGCCAGTAGTGGCCGGGGGGGCCCTCCTGAAGCTTTCTTT. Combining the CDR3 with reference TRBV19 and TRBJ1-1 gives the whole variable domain DGGITQSPKYLFRKEGQNVTLSCEQNLNHDAMYWYRQDPGQGLRLIYYSQIVNDFQKGDIAEGYSVSREKKESFPLTVTSAQKNPTAFYLCASSGRGGPPEAFFGQGTRLTVV.

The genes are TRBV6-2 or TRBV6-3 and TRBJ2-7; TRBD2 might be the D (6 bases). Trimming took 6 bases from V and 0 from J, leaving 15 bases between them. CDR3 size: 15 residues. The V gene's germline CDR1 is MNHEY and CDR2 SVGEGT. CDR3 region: CASSVFGGSSYEQYF. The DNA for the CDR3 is TGTGCCAGCAGCGTCTTCGGGGGAAGCTCCTACGAGCAGTACTTC.

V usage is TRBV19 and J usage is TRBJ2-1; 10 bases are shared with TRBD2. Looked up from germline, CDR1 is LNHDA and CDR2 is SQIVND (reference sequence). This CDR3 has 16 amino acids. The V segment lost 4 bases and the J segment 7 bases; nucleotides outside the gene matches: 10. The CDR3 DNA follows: TGTGCCAGTAGTACCCTCCCTAGCGGGAGTGGAAATGAGCAGTTCTTC. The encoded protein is CASSTLPSGSGNEQFF.

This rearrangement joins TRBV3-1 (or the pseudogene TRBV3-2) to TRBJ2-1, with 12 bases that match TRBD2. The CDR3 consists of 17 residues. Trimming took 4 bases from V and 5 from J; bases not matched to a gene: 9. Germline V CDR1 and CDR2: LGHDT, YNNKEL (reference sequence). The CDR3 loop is CASSPRLAGGRDNEQFF. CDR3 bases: TGTGCCAGCAGCCCCCGGCTAGCGGGAGGGCGGGACAATGAGCAGTTCTTC.

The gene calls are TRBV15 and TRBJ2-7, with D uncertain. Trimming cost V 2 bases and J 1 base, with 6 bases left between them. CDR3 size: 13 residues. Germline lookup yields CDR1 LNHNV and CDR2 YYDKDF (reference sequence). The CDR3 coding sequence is TGTGCCACCAGCAGACAAGAGTCCTACGAGCAGTACTTC. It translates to CATSRQESYEQYF.

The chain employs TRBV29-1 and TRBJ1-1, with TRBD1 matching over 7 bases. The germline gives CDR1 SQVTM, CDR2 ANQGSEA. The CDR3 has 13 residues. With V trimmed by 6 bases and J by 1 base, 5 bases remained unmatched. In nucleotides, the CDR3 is TGCAGCGTCTCGGACAGGCCGAACACTGAAGCTTTCTTT. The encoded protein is CSVSDRPNTEAFF.